The present T cell receptor beta chain was sequenced within a study of cytomegalovirus exposure and HLA in healthy donors. Study results and limitations: CMV antigen specificity of a few CMV-associated chains was confirmed in vitro.

As regards this clone: Its matching antigen is unknown.

Vbeta (60) and Jbeta (13) primers were used in the PCR. Profiled with immunoSEQ multiplex PCR; TCRdb holds only in-frame clones, not every one. This table holds approximately 140,000 clones, 78% found once. CDR3 length: 16 amino acids. Germline values: CDR1 MNHEY, CDR2 SVGAGI. V was clipped by 0 bases and J by 3 bases, with 15 bases between them. Healthy bone marrow donors made up the donor group. Source material: PBMCs. This receptor was identified in a woman younger than 35 in good health and CMV-seronegative. The chain couples TRBV6-5 to TRBJ2-7; D is possibly TRBD1 (6 bases). CDR3: CASSYSPHRDNYEQYF. In nucleotides, the CDR3 is TGTGCCAGCAGTTACTCGCCCCACCGGGACAACTACGAGCAGTACTTC.